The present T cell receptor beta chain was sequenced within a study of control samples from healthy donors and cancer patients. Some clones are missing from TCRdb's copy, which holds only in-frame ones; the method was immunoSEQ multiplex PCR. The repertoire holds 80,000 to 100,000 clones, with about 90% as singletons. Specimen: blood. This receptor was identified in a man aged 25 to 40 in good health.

CDR3 nucleotide sequence: TGCGCCAGCAGTCCTGGGGTTTCTGGAAACACCATATATTTT. Its protein product is CASSPGVSGNTIYF. The chain employs TRBV5-1 and TRBJ1-3; D is uncertain. The germline gives CDR1 SGHRS, CDR2 YFSETQ. The ends were cut back, 5 bases at V and 1 base at J, with 10 bases in the middle. The CDR3 extends over 14 amino acids.